Shown below are 2 T cell receptor beta chains from a single sample sequenced in a study of T cells in tuberculosis. Method: immunoSEQ multiplex PCR; TCRdb's copy keeps in-frame clones and lacks some. The sample has some 40,000 clones; approximately 95% are singletons. The sample comprised PBMCs. The origin of the receptors is a donor aged 10-35 years with latent tuberculosis or without tuberculosis infection.

The rearrangement joins TRBV21-1 to TRBJ2-7; TRBD2 is the table's D call and was not checked against the DNA. TRBV21-1 is a documented pseudogene. The CDR3 spans 14 residues. The CDR3 DNA is TGTGCCAGCAGCATGGGGTCGAGGGTATACGAGCAGTACTTC. It translates to CASSMGSRVYEQYF.

V usage is TRBV10-1 and J usage is TRBJ2-7; 9 bases line up with TRBD1. The V segment lost 10 bases and the J segment 6 bases; nucleotides outside the gene matches: 7. Germline assignment: CDR1 WNHNN and CDR2 SYGVQD (reference sequence). The CDR3 is 12 residues long. CDR3 coding DNA: TGCGCCAACCGGGACAGGGTAAGCGAGCAGTACTTC. Its translation is CANRDRVSEQYF.